The 27 T cell receptor beta chains below all came from one sample that was sequenced in a study of T-cell memory formation after mild COVID-19. TCRdb redid the calling of the 5' RACE reads with MiXCR, one entry per CDR3 protein. The profile shows around 320,000 distinct CDR3 sequences, roughly 21% of them singletons. The sequencing input was PBMCs or a T cell subset sorted from them (not recorded which). The receptors shown here come from a man between 18 and 35 years old who had mild COVID-19 (a few samples of this study predate the infection). Cell type and time point are not known.

Ten or more counts support this clonotype. V usage is TRBV7-2 and J usage is TRBJ1-1; TRBD1 agrees at 8 bases. The trim removed 1 base at V and 4 bases at J, leaving 5 bases unmatched. The germline V gene has CDR1 SGHTA and CDR2 FQGNSA. The length of the CDR3 is 15 residues. The DNA of the CDR3 is TGTGCCAGCAGCTTAGGACAGGGGCAGATCACTGAAGCTTTCTTT. Amino acids: CASSLGQGQITEAFF. The full variable domain, its missing parts supplied by reference TRBV7-2 and TRBJ1-1, is GAGVSQSPSNKVTEKGKDVELRCDPISGHTALYWYRQSLGQGLEFLIYFQGNSAPDKSGLPSDRFSAERTGGSVSTLTIQRTQQEDSAVYLCASSLGQGQITEAFFGQGTRLTVV.

This clonotype appeared a few times. The J gene is TRBJ1-6, the V gene TRBV20-1; 7 bases fit TRBD1. V lost 6 bases to trimming and J lost 7 bases; unmatched junction nucleotides: 9. The CDR3 is 14 amino acids. Germline V gene data show CDR1 as DFQATT and CDR2 as SNEGSKA (reference sequence). The CDR3 sequence is CSARENRGNSPLHF. CDR3 nucleotides: TGCAGTGCCCGGGAGAACAGGGGAAATTCACCCCTCCACTTT.

The chain is built from TRBV7-4 and TRBJ2-1; D is possibly TRBD1 or TRBD2 (5 bases each). CDR1 and CDR2 (germline): SGHVT, SQSDAQ. This CDR3 contains 15 residues. The germline V and J ends were trimmed by 3 bases and 7 bases, with 16 bases remaining between them. For the CDR3, the DNA is TGTGCCAGCAGCTTCCGGGACCAATATATTAATGAGCAGTTCTTC. This sequence encodes CASSFRDQYINEQFF.

The CDR3: CASSLTLGLNTEAFF. Here the CDR3 DNA reads TGTGCCAGCAGCTTAACCTTGGGGTTGAACACTGAAGCTTTCTTT. This chain links TRBV7-2 with TRBJ1-1; D call uncertain. Germline V lookup: CDR1 SGHTA, CDR2 FQGNSA. V lost 2 bases and J 0 bases, leaving 10 bases between the germline ends. The CDR3 length is 15 residues. Drawing the rest from reference TRBV7-2 and TRBJ1-1, the complete variable domain is GAGVSQSPSNKVTEKGKDVELRCDPISGHTALYWYRQSLGQGLEFLIYFQGNSAPDKSGLPSDRFSAERTGGSVSTLTIQRTQQEDSAVYLCASSLTLGLNTEAFFGQGTRLTVV.

This rearrangement joins TRBV29-1 to TRBJ1-6, with 10 bases aligning to TRBD1. The CDR3 spans 13 residues. The germline gives CDR1 SQVTM, CDR2 ANQGSEA. V shed 4 bases, J shed 9 bases, and the junction held 3 bases outside the gene matches. The CDR3 DNA reads TGCAGCGTTGCTGACAGGGGGCTTTCACCCCTCCACTTT. This codes for CSVADRGLSPLHF.

The chain combines TRBV30 with TRBJ2-3, with a tentative D call TRBD1 (6 bases). From germline, CDR1 is GTSNPN and CDR2 SVGIG (reference sequence). V shed 0 bases and J shed 5 bases, with 15 bases lying between them. The CDR3 is made up of 15 amino acids. The CDR3 loop is CAWSVLGAPLDTQYF. CDR3 sequence (DNA): TGTGCCTGGAGTGTATTGGGGGCCCCTTTAGATACGCAGTATTTT.

This clonotype was seen only a few times. The rearrangement uses TRBV7-3 and TRBJ1-1; possibly TRBD1 for D (6 bases). Germline CDR1 reads SGHTA; CDR2 reads FQGTGA. The V end was cut by 5 bases, the J end by 7 bases, with 11 bases between. The CDR3 is made up of 12 amino acids. The CDR3 spells CASSIQGGEAFF. CDR3 nucleotide sequence: TGTGCCAGCAGCATACAGGGTGGTGAAGCTTTCTTT.

The CDR3 DNA follows: TGTGCCAGCAGCGTAGCTCCGGGTAATCAGCCCCAGCATTTT. As protein: CASSVAPGNQPQHF. The chain links TRBV9 to TRBJ1-5; D gene ambiguous. V dropped 0 bases and J dropped 4 bases, with 8 bases sitting between them. This CDR3 comprises 14 residues. Looked up from germline, CDR1 is SGDLS and CDR2 is YYNGEE.

The rearrangement joins TRBV20-1 to TRBJ2-7; D perhaps matches TRBD2 (5 bases). The germline CDR1 and CDR2 sequences are DFQATT and SNEGSKA (reference sequence). CDR3 size: 12 residues. Between the trimmed V and J ends, which lost 5 bases and 0 bases, there was a span of 8 bases. The CDR3 region has the DNA TGCAGTGCTGAGGGCCGCTCCTACGAGCAGTACGTC. It encodes CSAEGRSYEQYV.

This clonotype was detected only a few times. The rearrangement joins TRBV5-1 to TRBJ1-1; maybe TRBD1 (6 bases). There are 15 residues in the CDR3. V was trimmed by 4 bases and J by 4 bases, leaving 17 bases between them. The V gene's germline CDR1 is SGHRS and CDR2 YFSETQ. The DNA for the CDR3 is TGCGCCAGCAGCCCCCTGGGGGGGCTTAGCACTGAAGCTTTCTTT. Translated, it gives CASSPLGGLSTEAFF.

This clonotype was found many times. In DNA form, the CDR3 reads TGTGCCAGCAGCTTAGGGCCAAGGCAAGCTTTCTTT. It encodes CASSLGPRQAFF. The V call is TRBV7-2, the J call TRBJ1-1, with D hard to call. Trimming removed 1 base at V and 9 bases at J, with 9 bases between. From germline, CDR1 is SGHTA and CDR2 FQGNSA. The CDR3 has 12 amino acids.

The gene calls are TRBV7-9 and TRBJ2-7; TRBD1 agrees at 9 bases. V lost 1 base, J lost 7 bases, and 5 bases stayed unmatched. CDR3 size: 14 residues. Looked up from germline, CDR1 is SEHNR and CDR2 is FQNEAQ (reference sequence). CDR3 loop: CASSLGDREREQYV. CDR3 sequence (DNA): TGTGCCAGCAGCTTAGGGGACAGGGAACGGGAGCAGTACGTC.

The chain recombines TRBV7-8 with TRBJ2-1, with 7 bases that match TRBD2. The CDR3 is 16 residues long. V shed 1 base and J 9 bases; nucleotides not matched to a gene: 12. Germline lookup yields CDR1 SGHVS and CDR2 FQNEAQ. CDR3 DNA sequence: TGTGCCAGCAGCTTAGTAGCGGGTTCCGATGCGGGTGAGCAGTTCTTC. This gives the protein CASSLVAGSDAGEQFF.

The chain couples TRBV2 to TRBJ1-2; no clear D. Germline CDR1 reads SNHLY; CDR2 reads FYNNEI. With 6 bases removed from V and 3 bases from J, the gap between germline ends came to 14 bases. The CDR3 consists of 14 residues. In DNA form, the CDR3 reads TGTGCCAGCAGGGCGAGCAGTATGGACTATGGCTACACCTTC. It yields the protein CASRASSMDYGYTF.

Details on this clonotype: The junction departs from germline at one end; a sequencing error may be responsible. This rearrangement joins TRBV5-1 to TRBJ1-4; D is possibly TRBD1 (6 bases). The germline V gene has CDR1 SGHRS and CDR2 YFSETQ. This CDR3 has 16 residues. Here the CDR3 reads CASSLEGTLANGKLFF. The DNA for the CDR3 is TGCGCCAGCAGCTTGGAAGGGACACTCGCCAATGGAAAACTGTTTTTT. The entire variable domain, with the rest obtained from reference TRBV5-1 and TRBJ1-4, is as follows: KAGVTQTPRYLIKTRGQQVTLSCSPISGHRSVSWYQQTPGQGLQFLFEYFSETQRNKGNFPGRFSGRQFSNSRSEMNVSTLELGDSALYLCASSLEGTLANGKLFFGSGTQLSVL.

This chain connects TRBV5-1 to TRBJ2-5; D not resolved. Germline V gene data show CDR1 as SGHRS and CDR2 as YFSETQ. The CDR3 sequence is 15 residues long. The V gene lost 0 bases and the J gene lost 3 bases, with 12 bases spanning the gap. In nucleotides, the CDR3 is TGCGCCAGCAGCTTGGCCGCCGGCCGAGAAGAGACCCAGTACTTC. This sequence encodes CASSLAAGREETQYF.

The rearrangement joins TRBV28 to TRBJ2-5; TRBD2 agrees at 8 bases. Germline assignment: CDR1 MDHEN and CDR2 SYDVKM. This CDR3 region has 16 residues. Unmatched junction bases numbered 15, after V lost 5 bases and J lost 7 bases. Written as DNA, the CDR3 is TGTGCCAGCAGTCCCTGGGGAGCGGGGGAGGCCGGGACCCAGTACTTC. Encoded protein: CASSPWGAGEAGTQYF.

This chain connects TRBV14 to TRBJ1-6, with unresolved D. Germline CDR1 SGHDN, CDR2 FVKESK. The CDR3 sequence is 14 residues long. The V gene lost 3 bases and the J gene lost 9 bases, with 12 bases spanning the gap. The CDR3 bases are TGTGCCAGCAGCCAGGGAACTTTGGGTTCACCCCTCCACTTT. This gives the protein CASSQGTLGSPLHF.

As DNA, the CDR3 is TGCAGCGTTGAAGGGACTAGCGGGGGGGCCTACAATGAGCAGTTCTTC. Translation: CSVEGTSGGAYNEQFF. The chain is built from TRBV29-1 and TRBJ2-1, with 15 bases aligning to TRBD2. This CDR3 has 16 amino acids. Trimming took 1 base from V and 2 from J; bases not matched to a gene: 0. The V gene's germline CDR1 is SQVTM and CDR2 ANQGSEA.

This clonotype was recorded a few times. The V gene is TRBV7-9, the J gene TRBJ2-5; D gene ambiguous. In germline, CDR1 is SEHNR, CDR2 FQNEAQ (reference sequence). The V end lost 5 bases, the J end lost 2 bases, and 12 bases lay between the germline ends. The CDR3 covers 14 residues. The CDR3 region is CASSLQWVQETQYF. CDR3 DNA: TGTGCCAGCAGCCTCCAATGGGTTCAAGAGACCCAGTACTTC.

This clonotype appeared many times. The chain joins TRBV3-1 to TRBJ2-3; D not certain. The CDR3 spans 15 residues. From germline, CDR1 is LGHDT and CDR2 YNNKEL (reference sequence). V was cut by 0 bases and J by 2 bases, with 9 bases left in between. For the CDR3, the DNA is TGTGCCAGCAGCCAAGAGTGGAAGGACACAGATACGCAGTATTTT. This gives the protein CASSQEWKDTDTQYF.

The V call is TRBV6-5, the J call TRBJ1-2; D is possibly TRBD1 (6 bases). This CDR3 contains 12 residues. V was clipped by 8 bases and J by 4 bases, with 11 bases between them. Germline CDR1 is MNHEY and CDR2 is SVGAGI. CDR3 amino acids: CASGQGPYGYTF. The CDR3 DNA reads TGTGCCAGCGGGCAGGGGCCCTATGGCTACACCTTC.

The chain links TRBV15 to TRBJ2-6, with a tentative D call TRBD2 (6 bases). Germline CDR1 reads LNHNV; CDR2 reads YYDKDF (reference sequence). With 1 base removed from V and 1 base from J, the gap between germline ends came to 14 bases. The CDR3 has 18 amino acids. Here the CDR3 reads CATSRALGGVSGANVLTF. For the CDR3, the DNA is TGTGCCACCAGCAGAGCCCTCGGCGGGGTGTCTGGGGCCAACGTCCTGACTTTC.

The V call is TRBV12-3 or TRBV12-4, the J call TRBJ2-7; TRBD1 agrees at 7 bases. Trimming removed 6 bases from V and 3 bases from J; junction bases left unmatched: 5. The CDR3 spans 13 residues. In DNA form, the CDR3 reads TGTGCCAGCAGCGTCACAGGGGTCTACGAGCAGTACGTC. As protein: CASSVTGVYEQYV.

This clonotype has only a few counts. This chain connects TRBV11-2 to TRBJ1-1, with TRBD1 as a possible D gene (6 bases). Germline V CDR1 and CDR2: SGHAT, FQNNGV. Trimming removed 1 base at V and 8 bases at J, with 14 bases between. This CDR3 comprises 14 residues. CDR3 DNA: TGTGCCAGCAGCTTAGCCCGGACAGAAACCGAAGCTTTCTTT. It yields the protein CASSLARTETEAFF.

This clonotype has more than one count but fewer than ten. The chain couples TRBV7-9 to TRBJ2-1; D is unresolved. Germline lookup yields CDR1 SEHNR and CDR2 FQNEAQ (reference sequence). The germline V and J ends were trimmed by 7 bases and 5 bases, with 15 bases remaining between them. The CDR3 consists of 14 residues. The chain's CDR3 is CASIRSGGNNEQFF. For the CDR3, the DNA is TGTGCCAGCATTCGAAGTGGCGGAAACAATGAGCAGTTCTTC.

The chain couples TRBV4-1 to TRBJ2-1, with D perhaps given as TRBD1 or TRBD2 (5 bases each). In germline, CDR1 is MGHRA, CDR2 YSYEKL. CDR3 size: 16 residues. V shed 1 base and J shed 2 bases, with 12 bases lying between them. The CDR3 DNA is TGCGCCAGCAGCCAAGTCAAGGGACGGCCCTACAATGAGCAGTTCTTC. Protein: CASSQVKGRPYNEQFF.